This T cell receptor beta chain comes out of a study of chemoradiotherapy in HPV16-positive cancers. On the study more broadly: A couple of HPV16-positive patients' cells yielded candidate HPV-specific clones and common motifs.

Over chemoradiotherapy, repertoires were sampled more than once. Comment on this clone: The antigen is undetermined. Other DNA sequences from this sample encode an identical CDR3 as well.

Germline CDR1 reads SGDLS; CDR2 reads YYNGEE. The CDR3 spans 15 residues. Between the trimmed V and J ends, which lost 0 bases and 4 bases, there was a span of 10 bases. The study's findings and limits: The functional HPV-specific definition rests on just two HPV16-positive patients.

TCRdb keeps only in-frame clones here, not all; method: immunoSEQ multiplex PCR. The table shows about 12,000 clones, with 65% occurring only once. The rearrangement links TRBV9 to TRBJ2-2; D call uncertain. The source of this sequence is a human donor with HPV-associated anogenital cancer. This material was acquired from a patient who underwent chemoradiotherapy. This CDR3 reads CASSVEDQTTGELFF. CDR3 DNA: TGTGCCAGCAGCGTAGAGGATCAGACCACCGGGGAGCTGTTTTTT.